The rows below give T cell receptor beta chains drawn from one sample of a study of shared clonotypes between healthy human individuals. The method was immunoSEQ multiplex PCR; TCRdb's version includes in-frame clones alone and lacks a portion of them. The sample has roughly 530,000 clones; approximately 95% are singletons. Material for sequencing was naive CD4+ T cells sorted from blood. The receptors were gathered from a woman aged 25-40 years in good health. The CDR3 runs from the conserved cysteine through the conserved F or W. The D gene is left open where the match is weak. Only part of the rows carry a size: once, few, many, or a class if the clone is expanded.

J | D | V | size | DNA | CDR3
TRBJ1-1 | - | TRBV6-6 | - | TGTGCCAGCAGTCAACAGGTGAACACTGAAGCTTTCTTT | CASSQQVNTEAFF
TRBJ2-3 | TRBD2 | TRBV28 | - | TGTGCCAGCATCCAGGGAGGGGATGCCACAGATACGCAGTATTTT | CASIQGGDATDTQYF
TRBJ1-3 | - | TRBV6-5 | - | TGTGCCAGCGACCGAAACACCATATATTTT | CASDRNTIYF
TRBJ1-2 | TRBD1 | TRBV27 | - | TGTGCCAGCAGTCCTTGGACAGGGGGTGTTTATGGCTACACCTTC | CASSPWTGGVYGYTF
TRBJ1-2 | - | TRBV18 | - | TGTGCCAGCTCACCTTCCAGTGGGGGGTATGGCTACACCTTC | CASSPSSGGYGYTF
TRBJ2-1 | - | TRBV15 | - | TGTGCCACCAGCAGAGACGTGGGAGGTAACAATGAGCAGTTCTTC | CATSRDVGGNNEQFF
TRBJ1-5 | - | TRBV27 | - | TGTGCCAGCAGTTTATCGCAGGGCGATCAGCCCCAGCATTTT | CASSLSQGDQPQHF
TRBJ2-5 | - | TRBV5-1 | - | TGCGCCAGCAGCTTGGTCGGGCTACTAGTAGGCGAGACCCAGTACTTC | CASSLVGLLVGETQYF
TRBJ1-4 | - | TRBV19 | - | TGTGCCAGTAGTATAGTCCCGGGACCAAATGAAAAACTGTTTTTT | CASSIVPGPNEKLFF
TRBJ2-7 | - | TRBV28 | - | TGTGCCAGCAGTTTAGGGCAGGGCAGCGAGCAGTACTTC | CASSLGQGSEQYF
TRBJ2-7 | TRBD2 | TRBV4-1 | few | TGCGCCAGCAGCCACCCGGGAGGAGTAACCAACGAGCAGTACTTC | CASSHPGGVTNEQYF
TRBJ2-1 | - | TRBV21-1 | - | TGTGCCAGCCAAAACCGTTGGAGCTCCTACAATGAGCAGTTCTTC | CASQNRWSSYNEQFF
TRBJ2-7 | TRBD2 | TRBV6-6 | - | TGTGCCAGCAGTCGACTAGCCCAATCAATGTTCTACGAGCAGTACTTC | CASSRLAQSMFYEQYF
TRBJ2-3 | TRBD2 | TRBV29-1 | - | TGCAGCGTGCTAACTAGCGGGAGGGCAACAGATACGCAGTATTTT | CSVLTSGRATDTQYF
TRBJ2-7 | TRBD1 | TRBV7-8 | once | TGTGCCAGCAGCACCCGAGGGGGCCCTCGGGACGAGCAGTACTTC | CASSTRGGPRDEQYF
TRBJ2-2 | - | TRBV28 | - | TGTGCCAGCAGTAGGGGGAGGGGGTACGGGGAGCTGTTTTTT | CASSRGRGYGELFF
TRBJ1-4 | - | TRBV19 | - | TGTGCCAGTAGTTACCCTCCGCGGGCAATCAATGAAAAACTGTTTTTT | CASSYPPRAINEKLFF
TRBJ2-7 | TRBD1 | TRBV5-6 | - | TGTGCCAGCAGCTCGACAGGGATGGATGAGCAGTACTTC | CASSSTGMDEQYF
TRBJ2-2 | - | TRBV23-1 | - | TGCGCCAGCAGTCAATGGTCTAGGCACACCGGGGAGCTGTTTTTT | CASSQWSRHTGELFF
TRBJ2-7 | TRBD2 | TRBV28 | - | TGTGCCAGCAGTTCTAGCGGGAGCTCCTACGAGCAGTACTTC | CASSSSGSSYEQYF
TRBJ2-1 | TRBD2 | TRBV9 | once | TGTGCCAGCAGCGTTTCTAGCGGGATCTACAATGAGCAGTTCTTC | CASSVSSGIYNEQFF
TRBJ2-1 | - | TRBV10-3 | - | TGTGCCATCAGTGAGTCAGGAGCGAATGAGCAGTTCTTC | CAISESGANEQFF
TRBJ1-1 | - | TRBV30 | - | TGTGCCTGGAGAGCCGGGACAGAAGCTTTCTTT | CAWRAGTEAFF
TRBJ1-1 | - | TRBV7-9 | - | TGTGCCAGCAGCCCCACAGTCACTGAAGCTTTCTTT | CASSPTVTEAFF
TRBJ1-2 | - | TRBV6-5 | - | TGTGCCACCACTGAGTATGGGTATGGCTACACCTTC | CATTEYGYGYTF
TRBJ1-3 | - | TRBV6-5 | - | TGTGCCAGCAGTTACGGCAGGGTCGGAAACACCATATATTTT | CASSYGRVGNTIYF
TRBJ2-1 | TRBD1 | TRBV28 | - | TGTGCCAGCAGTCCAACCGGGACAGGGCAACACAATGAGCAGTTCTTC | CASSPTGTGQHNEQFF
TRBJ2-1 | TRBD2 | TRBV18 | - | TGTGCCAGCTCACCACCGTATAGCGGGAGCAATGAGCAGTTCTTC | CASSPPYSGSNEQFF
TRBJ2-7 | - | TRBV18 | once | TGTGCCAGCTCACCACGAACGGGAACCTACGAGCAGTACTTC | CASSPRTGTYEQYF
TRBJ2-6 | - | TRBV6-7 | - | TGTGCCAGCAGTTACCCCCTCTCTGGGGCCAACGTCCTGACTTTC | CASSYPLSGANVLTF
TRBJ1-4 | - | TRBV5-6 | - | TGTGCCAGCAGCTTGGGCCCGAATGAAAAACTGTTTTTT | CASSLGPNEKLFF
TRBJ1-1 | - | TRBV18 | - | TGTGCCAGCTCACCGGCAGGGGTGAACACTGAAGCTTTCTTT | CASSPAGVNTEAFF
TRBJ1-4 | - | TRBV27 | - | TGTGCCAGCAGCTCAGGGTGGGGAGAAAAACTGTTTTTT | CASSSGWGEKLFF
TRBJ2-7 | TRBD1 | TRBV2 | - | TGTGCCAGCAATCCCCGGGACAGGGACTACGAGCAGTACTTC | CASNPRDRDYEQYF
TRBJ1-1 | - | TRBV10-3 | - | TGTGCCATCAGTGAGTCCGTACAGCCGAACACTGAAGCTTTCTTT | CAISESVQPNTEAFF
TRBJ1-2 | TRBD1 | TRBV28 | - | TGTGCCAGCACCACAGGGGGGAACGGCTACACCTTC | CASTTGGNGYTF
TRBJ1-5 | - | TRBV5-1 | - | TGCGCCAGCAGCTTGGTCCCAGGTGATCAGCCCCAGCATTTT | CASSLVPGDQPQHF
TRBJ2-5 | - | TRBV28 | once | TGTGCCAGTCAGCTTGGCGGGAACTTAGAAGAGACCCAGTACTTC | CASQLGGNLEETQYF
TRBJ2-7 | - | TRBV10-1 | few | TGCGCCAGCAGTGCTGGGGCAGACTCTAACGAGCAGTACTTC | CASSAGADSNEQYF
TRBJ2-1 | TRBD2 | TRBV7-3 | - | TGTGCCAGCAGCTTGACACGGACTAGCGATGAGCAGTTCTTC | CASSLTRTSDEQFF
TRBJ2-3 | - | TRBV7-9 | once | TGTGCCAGCTCCCGCACAGATACGCAGTATTTT | CASSRTDTQYF
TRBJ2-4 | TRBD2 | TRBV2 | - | TGTGCCAGCAGTTTCCGAGGGGGGACTAGCGGGAACATTCAGTACTTC | CASSFRGGTSGNIQYF
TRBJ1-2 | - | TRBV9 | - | TGTGCCAGCAGCGCCGAGCCTCAGGGAGGCTATGGCTACACCTTC | CASSAEPQGGYGYTF
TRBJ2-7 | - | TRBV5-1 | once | TGCGCCAGCACCCTCGACAGCGTCTCCTACGAGCAGTACTTC | CASTLDSVSYEQYF
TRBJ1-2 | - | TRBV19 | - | TGTGCCAGTAGGGCAGTCGAGCTTCCTAACTATGGCTACACCTTC | CASRAVELPNYGYTF
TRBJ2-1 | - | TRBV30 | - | TGTGCCTGGAGTGCCCTAGATTGGTTAACCAATGAGCAGTTCTTC | CAWSALDWLTNEQFF
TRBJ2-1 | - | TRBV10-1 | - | TGCGCCAGCAGTTCCGGCACTAGCTACAATGAGCAGTTCTTC | CASSSGTSYNEQFF
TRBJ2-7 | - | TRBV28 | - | TGTGCCAGCAGTTTACCCGGGTTCGAAGCCTACGAGCAGTACTTC | CASSLPGFEAYEQYF
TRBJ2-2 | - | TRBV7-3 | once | TGTGCCAGCAGCCCTATCCAGTGGGCCGGGGAGCTGTTTTTT | CASSPIQWAGELFF
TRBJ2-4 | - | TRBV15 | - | TGTGCCACCAGCAGAGATTATCAGGGCGGGGAACCCAAAAACATTCAGTACTTC | CATSRDYQGGEPKNIQYF
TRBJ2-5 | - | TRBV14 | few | TGTGCCAGCAGCCAAGAGGGAATTGCCGGGACCCAGTACTTC | CASSQEGIAGTQYF
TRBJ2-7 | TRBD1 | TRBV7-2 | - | TGTGCCAGCAGCACACTGAGGGCCCCGGGACAGGGTTACGAGCAGTACTTC | CASSTLRAPGQGYEQYF